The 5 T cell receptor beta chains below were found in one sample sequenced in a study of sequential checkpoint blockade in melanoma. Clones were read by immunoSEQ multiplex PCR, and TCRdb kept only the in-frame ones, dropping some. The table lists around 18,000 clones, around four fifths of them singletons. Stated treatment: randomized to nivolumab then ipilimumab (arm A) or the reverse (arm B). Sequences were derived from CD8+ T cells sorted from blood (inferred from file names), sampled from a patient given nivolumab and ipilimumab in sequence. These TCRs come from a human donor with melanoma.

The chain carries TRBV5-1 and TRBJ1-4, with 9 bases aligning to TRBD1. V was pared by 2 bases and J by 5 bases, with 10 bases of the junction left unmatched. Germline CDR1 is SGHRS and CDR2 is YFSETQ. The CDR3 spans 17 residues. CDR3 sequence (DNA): TGCGCCAGCAGCTTTTACGGGACAGGGATAGGGAATGAAAAACTGTTTTTT. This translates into CASSFYGTGIGNEKLFF.

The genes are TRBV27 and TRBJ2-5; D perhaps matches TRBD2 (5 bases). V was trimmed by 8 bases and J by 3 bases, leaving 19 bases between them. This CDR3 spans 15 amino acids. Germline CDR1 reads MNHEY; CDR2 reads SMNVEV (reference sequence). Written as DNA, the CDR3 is TGTGCCAGCGGCCCACTGGGGAGCGACGAAGAGACCCAGTACTTC. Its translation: CASGPLGSDEETQYF.

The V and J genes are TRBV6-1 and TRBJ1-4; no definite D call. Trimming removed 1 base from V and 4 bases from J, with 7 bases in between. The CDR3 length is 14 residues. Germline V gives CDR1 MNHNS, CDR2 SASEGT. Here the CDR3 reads CASSEGAGNEKLFF. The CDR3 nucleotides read TGTGCCAGCAGTGAAGGTGCCGGTAATGAAAAACTGTTTTTT.

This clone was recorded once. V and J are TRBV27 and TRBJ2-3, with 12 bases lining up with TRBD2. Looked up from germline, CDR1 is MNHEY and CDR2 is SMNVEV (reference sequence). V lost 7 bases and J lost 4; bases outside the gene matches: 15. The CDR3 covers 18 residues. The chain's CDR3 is CASIGLAGGHGVADTQYF. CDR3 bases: TGTGCCAGCATCGGCCTAGCGGGAGGGCATGGGGTTGCAGATACGCAGTATTTT.

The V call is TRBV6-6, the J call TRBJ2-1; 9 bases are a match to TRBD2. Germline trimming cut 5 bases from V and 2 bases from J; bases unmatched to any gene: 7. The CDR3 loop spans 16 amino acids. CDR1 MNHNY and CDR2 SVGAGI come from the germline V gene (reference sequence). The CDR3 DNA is TGTGCCAGCAGTAAAACCGTAGCGGGGGCCTACAATGAGCAGTTCTTC. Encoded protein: CASSKTVAGAYNEQFF.